Each of the 30 T cell receptor beta chains below was sequenced from the same sample in a study of blood T cell repertoires in COVID-19. Profiling relied on immunoSEQ multiplex PCR, and the TCRdb table lists in-frame clones only, not all of them. In the table there are a few hundred thousand clones, 80% to 90% of which are singletons. Sequenced material: PBMCs or T cells enriched from blood (not recorded which). These receptors all stem from a woman between 45 and 65 years old who had recovered from COVID-19.

In its sample, this clone was seen once. The chain carries TRBV2 and TRBJ2-5; perhaps TRBD1 as D (5 bases). This CDR3 is built from 14 residues. Germline loops: CDR1 SNHLY, CDR2 FYNNEI. V was clipped by 3 bases and J by 2 bases, with 10 bases between them. CDR3 sequence reads: CASSDLAGQETQYF. In nucleotides, the CDR3 is TGTGCCAGCAGTGATTTAGCAGGGCAAGAGACCCAGTACTTC. The full variable domain, rest sourced from reference TRBV2 and TRBJ2-5, is EPEVTQTPSHQVTQMGQEVILRCVPISNHLYFYWYRQILGQKVEFLVSFYNNEISEKSEIFDDQFSVERPDGSNFTLKIRSTKLEDSAMYFCASSDLAGQETQYFGPGTRLLVL.

The chain links TRBV4-2 to TRBJ2-1, with 11 bases matching TRBD2. CDR1 is LGHNA, CDR2 YNFKEQ, per germline. This CDR3 comprises 16 residues. After removal of 2 bases from V and 7 bases from J, the junction contained 7 bases not matched to a gene. For the CDR3, the DNA is TGTGCCAGCAGCCAAACAACTAGCGGGAGCTGGAATGAGCAGTTCTTC. It is translated as CASSQTTSGSWNEQFF.

V is TRBV7-2 and J is TRBJ1-1; TRBD1 agrees at 7 bases. V shed 6 bases, J shed 1 base, and the junction held 5 bases outside the gene matches. The CDR3 sequence is 14 residues long. Germline V gene sequence: CDR1 SGHTA, CDR2 FQGNSA. The CDR3 loop is CASRIPGGNTEAFF. Here the CDR3 DNA reads TGTGCCAGCAGGATACCAGGGGGGAACACTGAAGCTTTCTTT.

There are a few counts of this clone. This CDR3 reads CASSIGGEAGYEQYF. Written as DNA, the CDR3 is TGTGCCAGTAGTATCGGGGGGGAGGCCGGCTACGAGCAGTACTTC. This chain joins TRBV19 and TRBJ2-7; 8 bases are shared with TRBD2. V trimming: 3 bases; J trimming: 3 bases; junction bases outside the gene matches: 7. There are 15 residues in the CDR3. Germline-derived CDR1 and CDR2 are LNHDA and SQIVND (reference sequence).

The chain uses TRBV3-1 (or the pseudogene TRBV3-2) and TRBJ1-1; D may be TRBD1 (5 bases). Germline values: CDR1 LGHDT, CDR2 YNNKEL (reference sequence). Trimming removed 5 bases at V and 3 bases at J, with 16 bases between. The CDR3 has 15 amino acids. Written as DNA, the CDR3 is TGTGCCAGCAGCATAAACAGGATGCGTTACACTGAAGCTTTCTTT. Protein sequence: CASSINRMRYTEAFF.

This sequence joins TRBV19 and TRBJ1-1; D is ambiguous. CDR1 is LNHDA and CDR2 is SQIVND in the germline V gene (reference sequence). With 3 bases removed from V and 3 bases from J, the gap between germline ends came to 8 bases. The length of the CDR3 is 13 residues. The CDR3 DNA sequence: TGTGCCAGTAGTATTTTCGGAGACACTGAAGCTTTCTTT. It is translated as CASSIFGDTEAFF.

The gene calls are TRBV20-1 and TRBJ1-1, with D tentatively TRBD1 (5 bases). The V gene's germline CDR1 is DFQATT and CDR2 SNEGSKA (reference sequence). The V and J ends lost 0 bases and 9 bases respectively, with 8 bases between them. CDR3 length: 11 residues. The CDR3 region has the DNA TGCAGTGCTAGAGATCAGGGTCAAGCTTTCTTT. Its protein is CSARDQGQAFF.

The V and J genes are TRBV28 and TRBJ2-7, with D perhaps matching TRBD2 (5 bases). The ends were cut back, 2 bases at V and 0 bases at J, with 8 bases in the middle. Germline V gene sequence: CDR1 MDHEN, CDR2 SYDVKM. The CDR3 runs 14 residues. Here the CDR3 reads CASSLRESSYEQYF. Written as DNA, the CDR3 is TGTGCCAGCAGTTTAAGGGAGAGCTCCTACGAGCAGTACTTC.

The V and J genes are TRBV7-2 and TRBJ2-3, with D possibly matching TRBD2 (5 bases). From germline, CDR1 is SGHTA and CDR2 FQGNSA. This CDR3 contains 16 residues. The V end lost 1 base, the J end lost 7 bases, and 18 bases lay between the germline ends. CDR3 bases: TGTGCCAGCAGCTTAGAACCTTGGCGGGCCCTTAATACGCAGTATTTT. Translated, it gives CASSLEPWRALNTQYF.

The chain combines TRBV13 with TRBJ2-1, with 11 bases fitting TRBD2. Germline loops: CDR1 PRHDT, CDR2 FYEKMQ (reference sequence). This CDR3 is built from 14 residues. V shed 3 bases, J shed 5 bases, and the junction held 0 bases outside the gene matches. CDR3 in DNA: TGTGCCAGCAGCTTGGGACTAGCGGACAATGAGCAGTTCTTC. It yields the protein CASSLGLADNEQFF.

The V gene is TRBV6-5, the J gene TRBJ2-7; 9 bases map to TRBD2. The CDR3 spans 16 residues. After removal of 0 bases from V and 4 bases from J, the junction contained 7 bases not matched to a gene. Germline assignment: CDR1 MNHEY and CDR2 SVGAGI. Written as DNA, the CDR3 is TGTGCCAGCAGTTACTCTAGCGGGAGCTATCATTACGAGCAGTACTTC. It specifies CASSYSSGSYHYEQYF.

The chain joins TRBV28 to TRBJ1-5; 8 nucleotides match TRBD1. V shed 2 bases, J shed 6 bases, and the junction held 9 bases outside the gene matches. Germline assignment: CDR1 MDHEN and CDR2 SYDVKM. The length of the CDR3 is 16 residues. DNA of the CDR3: TGTGCCAGCAGTTTACGTACAGGGGGTTCGTTTCAGCCCCAGCATTTT. Translating it yields CASSLRTGGSFQPQHF. Full variable domain (rest looked up from reference TRBV28 and TRBJ1-5): DVKVTQSSRYLVKRTGEKVFLECVQDMDHENMFWYRQDPGLGLRLIYFSYDVKMKEKGDIPEGYSVSREKKERFSLILESASTNQTSMYLCASSLRTGGSFQPQHFGDGTRLSIL.

This rearrangement joins TRBV7-2 to TRBJ1-4; 11 nucleotides agree with TRBD1. Germline values: CDR1 SGHTA, CDR2 FQGNSA. Trimming removed 2 bases from V and 8 bases from J; junction bases left unmatched: 4. The CDR3 is 15 residues long. The chain's CDR3 is CASSLMGTGGEKLFF. The CDR3 nucleotides read TGTGCCAGCAGCTTAATGGGGACAGGGGGGGAAAAACTGTTTTTT.

V usage is TRBV6-5 and J usage is TRBJ2-2; D uncertain. Germline V gene sequence: CDR1 MNHEY, CDR2 SVGAGI. The CDR3 totals 13 residues. V was trimmed by 7 bases and J by 6 bases, leaving 12 bases between them. CDR3 region: CASTALAAGELFF. The CDR3 nucleotides are TGTGCCAGCACAGCTTTAGCAGCCGGGGAGCTGTTTTTT.

The genes are TRBV28 and TRBJ2-7; a weak D match, TRBD2 (5 bases). Trimming removed 2 bases at V and 4 bases at J, with 12 bases between. Per germline, CDR1 MDHEN and CDR2 SYDVKM. CDR3 length: 14 residues. The CDR3: CASSLRRAAYEQYF. CDR3 sequence (DNA): TGTGCCAGCAGTTTAAGGCGAGCGGCGTACGAGCAGTACTTC. The full variable domain, rest sourced from reference TRBV28 and TRBJ2-7, is DVKVTQSSRYLVKRTGEKVFLECVQDMDHENMFWYRQDPGLGLRLIYFSYDVKMKEKGDIPEGYSVSREKKERFSLILESASTNQTSMYLCASSLRRAAYEQYFGPGTRLTVT.

This chain joins TRBV6-1 and TRBJ1-2; possibly TRBD1 for D (5 bases). Germline CDR1 and CDR2: MNHNS and SASEGT. This CDR3 has 15 residues. Trimming removed 3 bases at V and 4 bases at J, with 15 bases between. CDR3: CASSESGTGLYGYTF. The CDR3 DNA follows: TGTGCCAGCAGTGAGTCGGGGACGGGACTCTATGGCTACACCTTC.

The V gene is TRBV18, the J gene TRBJ1-6; no definite D call. V lost 1 base and J lost 4, with 8 bases in between. Germline CDR1 KGHSH, CDR2 LQKENI. The CDR3 covers 15 residues. This CDR3 reads CASSPRQDYNSPLHF. CDR3 DNA: TGTGCCAGCTCACCACGGCAGGATTATAATTCACCCCTCCACTTT.

The V gene is TRBV11-2, the J gene TRBJ2-5; 10 bases line up with TRBD2. Germline V CDR1 and CDR2: SGHAT, FQNNGV. Trimming took 1 base from V and 3 from J; bases not matched to a gene: 11. This CDR3 is 18 amino acids long. The CDR3 reads CASSLGGLAARRKETQYF. CDR3 sequence (DNA): TGTGCCAGCAGCTTAGGAGGACTAGCGGCTAGACGGAAAGAGACCCAGTACTTC.

This chain connects TRBV19 to TRBJ2-1; 10 positions agree with TRBD2. Germline CDR1 is LNHDA and CDR2 is SQIVND (reference sequence). This CDR3 is 15 amino acids long. The trim removed 8 bases at V and 5 bases at J, leaving 9 bases unmatched. The CDR3 bases are TGTGCCAGTTCCCTCCTAGCGGGAGACCACAATGAGCAGTTCTTC. As protein: CASSLLAGDHNEQFF.

The V call is TRBV11-3, the J call TRBJ2-1, with TRBD1 matching over 9 bases. V lost 3 bases to trimming and J lost 5 bases; unmatched junction nucleotides: 8. The CDR3 loop spans 16 amino acids. Germline CDR1 SGHNT, CDR2 YENEEA. CDR3 in DNA: TGTGCCAGCAGCTTTGAGGGGACAGGGATCGACAATGAGCAGTTCTTC. Its protein product is CASSFEGTGIDNEQFF.

J is TRBJ2-1 and V is TRBV10-3; possible D gene TRBD1, 6 bases. Trimming shortened V by 2 bases and J by 11 bases, and 13 bases separated the two germline ends. The CDR3 sequence is 13 residues long. Germline V gene data show CDR1 as ENHRY and CDR2 as SYGVKD. The CDR3 nucleotides read TGTGCCATCAGTGAGACTGACCGGGACAAGCAGTTCTTC. Translated: CAISETDRDKQFF.

This chain links TRBV28 with TRBJ1-2; D uncertain. V lost 5 bases, J lost 2 bases, and 3 bases lay in between. This CDR3 is 11 amino acids long. In germline, CDR1 is MDHEN, CDR2 SYDVKM. The chain's CDR3 is CASSTNYGYTF. In nucleotides, the CDR3 is TGTGCCAGCAGTACAAACTATGGCTACACCTTC.

This chain uses TRBV7-9 with TRBJ2-1; TRBD2 is a possible D gene (6 bases). Germline V gene lookup returns CDR1 SEHNR and CDR2 FQNEAQ (reference sequence). This CDR3 is built from 16 residues. The ends were cut back, 3 bases at V and 4 bases at J, with 16 bases in the middle. As DNA, the CDR3 is TGTGCCAGCAGCTTCATTTCTTCGGGAGCTTACAATGAGCAGTTCTTC. Amino acid sequence: CASSFISSGAYNEQFF.

V gene TRBV19 combines with J gene TRBJ1-1; TRBD1 agrees at 8 bases. V lost 5 bases and J lost 8; bases outside the gene matches: 10. Germline V gene data show CDR1 as LNHDA and CDR2 as SQIVND (reference sequence). There are 14 residues in the CDR3. CDR3 sequence: CASSFAGGKIEAFF. The CDR3 coding sequence is TGTGCCAGTAGTTTCGCAGGGGGCAAGATCGAAGCTTTCTTT.

The J gene is TRBJ1-4, the V gene TRBV28; tentative D call: TRBD1 (5 bases). The CDR3 covers 16 residues. V lost 7 bases, J lost 4 bases, and 19 bases lay in between. CDR1 and CDR2 (germline): MDHEN, SYDVKM. Here the CDR3 reads CASNSGGGRGNEKLFF. CDR3 nucleotide sequence: TGTGCCAGCAACAGTGGGGGGGGAAGGGGTAATGAAAAACTGTTTTTT.

The CDR3, as DNA: TGTGCCAGCAGTTTATCGGGAGGGCCCAATGAGCAGTTCTTC. It is translated as CASSLSGGPNEQFF. The gene calls are TRBV28 and TRBJ2-1; 8 nucleotides line up with TRBD2. Trimming cost V 1 base and J 6 bases; bases outside gene matches: 2. The CDR3 contains 14 residues. CDR1 is MDHEN and CDR2 is SYDVKM in the germline V gene.

The chain has TRBV27 and TRBJ2-4, with D perhaps matching TRBD2 (5 bases). V was cut by 4 bases and J by 3 bases, with 7 bases left in between. Germline CDR1 is MNHEY and CDR2 is SMNVEV (reference sequence). This CDR3 comprises 13 residues. CDR3 loop: CASSSRDKNIQYF. The CDR3, as DNA: TGTGCCAGCAGTTCCCGGGACAAAAACATTCAGTACTTC.

This clone appeared a few times. The genes are TRBV10-3 and TRBJ2-7; TRBD1 matches at 10 bases. J was trimmed by 1 base and V by 10 bases; bases with no gene match: 7. CDR3 length: 14 amino acids. Germline V gene lookup returns CDR1 ENHRY and CDR2 SYGVKD. The CDR3 DNA reads as TGTGCCAGTGCCGGGACAGGGGAGTCCTACGAGCAGTACTTC. Translating it yields CASAGTGESYEQYF.

This chain uses TRBV5-8 with TRBJ1-4; D ambiguous. Between the trimmed V and J ends, which lost 2 bases and 0 bases, there was a span of 8 bases. The length of the CDR3 is 15 residues. Germline V gene sequence: CDR1 SGHTS, CDR2 YDEGEE. The CDR3 nucleotides are TGTGCCAGCAGCTTTTCAGGTGCAACTAATGAAAAACTGTTTTTT. Encoded protein: CASSFSGATNEKLFF.

V is TRBV27 and J is TRBJ2-1; possible D gene TRBD2, 6 bases. Germline assignment: CDR1 MNHEY and CDR2 SMNVEV (reference sequence). The V end was cut by 7 bases, the J end by 6 bases, with 16 bases between. The CDR3 extends over 14 amino acids. CDR3: CASTSWGTANEQFF. CDR3 nucleotide sequence: TGTGCCAGCACATCTTGGGGGACTGCCAATGAGCAGTTCTTC.